This section outlines one T cell receptor beta chain sequence together with its context. Its antigen specificity is not known. No qualities accompany the bases; no much larger clone lies one base away. The data derive from a study of vaccination effects on CD4 cells after COVID-19 (dated by TCRdb to the early 2020s). For the study in its entirety: Participants received two doses of either the BNT162b2 or the mRNA-1273 mRNA SARS-CoV-2 vaccine. A total of nine to ten COVID-19 convalescent patients and a few SARS-CoV-2-naive healthy vaccine recipients were included in the full study. The study compared SARS-CoV-2 spike-specific CD4+ TCR repertoires before and after mRNA vaccination in COVID-19 convalescent patients and infection-naive vaccine recipients. Cultures from other donors in the study were sequenced using the Oncomine TCR Beta short-read assay on an Illumina iSeq 100.

Broad study findings and their caveats: The study was limited by a small number of convalescent patients and lacked early post-infection timepoints. Clones induced by infection and clones induced by vaccination both contracted markedly at late timepoints after vaccination, which fits with T cell responses waning over time. In healthy vaccine recipients, vaccine-induced clones were almost all SARS-CoV-2 mono-reactive, with only 1 of 255 being cross-reactive with common cold coronaviruses.

To identify antigen-specific CD4+ T cell clonotypes by their expansion, the ViraFEST assay first stimulated PBMC with viral peptide pools and then applied TCR sequencing. After more than 9 days of culture, CD4+ T cells were isolated with the EasySep CD4+ T cell isolation kit. The absence of prior SARS-CoV-2 infection in healthy vaccine recipients was confirmed by negative nucleocapsid antibodies before and after vaccination. Under 2.5 million PBMC per well were cultured with 9 to 10 ug/ml peptides in IMDM containing roughly 5% human AB serum, 10 IU/ml IL-2 and gentamicin. Half of the culture medium was replaced with fresh IL-2-containing medium on days 3 and 7. Unless noted otherwise, every peptide stimulation condition was cultured in triplicate wells. Using Ficoll-Paque Plus gradient centrifugation, PBMC were separated from whole blood and then either used fresh or cryopreserved at -140C. Overlapping peptide pools spanned the spike proteins of SARS-CoV-2 and the common cold coronaviruses HCoV-NL63, HCoV-OC43 and HCoV-229E. The QIAamp micro DNA kit was used to extract genomic DNA from the cultured CD4+ T cells.

The library was prepared using the immunoSEQ multiplex PCR assay. DNA from the CD4+ T cells that had been cultured and isolated underwent TCR beta CDR3 sequencing. As for the original processing: The analysis removed non-productive TCR sequences, trimmed reads to the CDR3 region, and retained only CDR3s that were 7 or more amino acids long. The MANAFEST web app was used to identify antigen-specific clonotypes by comparing expansion in peptide wells with expansion in reference cultures. Positive clones required FDR<0.05 expansion versus reference and all other wells, odds ratio above 5, and frequency above 0.1% in two replicate wells. A clonotype was defined as cross-reactive if the clonotype was significantly expanded both in SARS-CoV-2 spike wells and in at least one common cold coronavirus spike condition. CDR3 similarity was assessed by Levenshtein distance using the stringdist R package, and unrooted trees were constructed with ape in R 3.6.1. Drawn from immuneACCESS, this table holds only the in-frame rearrangements with V and J called that TCRdb kept. Clones are partly lost; checked studies trace under half to an unresolved V gene and leave the rest unexplained. V and J calls and clone size are those listed in that table; D and trimming were worked out from the DNA. This sample holds just under 65,000 clones; roughly 76% were observed only once. The ten most abundant clones make up 3% to 4% of the sample.

Trimming at the junction amounts to 5 bases on V and 2 bases on J, and the germline ends lie 12 bases apart. CDR1 and CDR2 are drawn from the germline V gene: KGHSH, LQKENI. There are 14 amino acids in the CDR3, from cysteine to phenylalanine inclusive. Of all the DNA, just the CDR3 is kept, 42 bases in frame from base 1. Sequencing was performed on CD4+ T cells from PBMCs cultured with HCoV-OC43 spike peptides, taken before COVID-19 vaccination. The cell subset or site label on this specimen signifies: HCoV-OC43 spike overlapping peptide pool stimulation. The sequence is built from TRBV18 and TRBJ1-2; the D gene is perhaps TRBD1, from 6 matching bases. This receptor was identified in a human donor who received a COVID-19 vaccine. The bases are TGTGCCAGCTCAACTCGAAGGGGGAACTATGGCTACACCTTC. This yields the protein CASSTRRGNYGYTF. With the portions outside the CDR3 filled from the reference TRBV18 and TRBJ1-2 genes, the complete variable region becomes NAGVMQNPRHLVRRRGQEARLRCSPMKGHSHVYWYRQLPEEGLKFMVYLQKENIIDESGMPKERFSAEFPKEGPSILRIQQVVRGDSAAYFCASSTRRGNYGYTFGSGTRLTVV.